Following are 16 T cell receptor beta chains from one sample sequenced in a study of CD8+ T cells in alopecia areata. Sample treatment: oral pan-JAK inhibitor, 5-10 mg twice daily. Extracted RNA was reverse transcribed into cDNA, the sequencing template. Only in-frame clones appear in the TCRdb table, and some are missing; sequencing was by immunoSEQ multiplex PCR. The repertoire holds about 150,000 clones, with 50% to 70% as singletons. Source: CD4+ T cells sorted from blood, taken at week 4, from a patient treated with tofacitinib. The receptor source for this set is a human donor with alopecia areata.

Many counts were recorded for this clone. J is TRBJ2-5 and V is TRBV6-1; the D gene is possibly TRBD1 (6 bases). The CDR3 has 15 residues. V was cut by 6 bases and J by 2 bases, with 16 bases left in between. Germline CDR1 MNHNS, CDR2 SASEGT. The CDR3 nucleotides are TGTGCCAGCAGCGACGGCAGGGGACGTCAAGAGACCCAGTACTTC. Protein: CASSDGRGRQETQYF.

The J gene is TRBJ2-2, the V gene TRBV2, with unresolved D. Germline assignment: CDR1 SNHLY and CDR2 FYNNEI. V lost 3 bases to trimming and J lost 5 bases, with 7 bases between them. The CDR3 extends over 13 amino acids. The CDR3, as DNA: TGTGCCAGCAGTGAGGTGTTAACCGGGGAGCTGTTTTTT. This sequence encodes CASSEVLTGELFF.

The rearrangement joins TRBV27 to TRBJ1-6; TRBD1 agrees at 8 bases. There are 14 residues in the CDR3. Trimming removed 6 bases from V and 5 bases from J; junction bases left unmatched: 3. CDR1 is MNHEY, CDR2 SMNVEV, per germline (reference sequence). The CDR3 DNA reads TGTGCCAGCAGGAGGACAGGGAATAATTCACCCCTCCACTTT. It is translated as CASRRTGNNSPLHF.

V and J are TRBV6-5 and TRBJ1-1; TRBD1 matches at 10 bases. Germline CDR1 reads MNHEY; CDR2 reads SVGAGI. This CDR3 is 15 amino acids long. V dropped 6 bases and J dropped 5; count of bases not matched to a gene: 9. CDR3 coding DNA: TGTGCCAGCAGCTGGGGGACAGGGGTTGATACTGAAGCTTTCTTT. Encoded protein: CASSWGTGVDTEAFF.

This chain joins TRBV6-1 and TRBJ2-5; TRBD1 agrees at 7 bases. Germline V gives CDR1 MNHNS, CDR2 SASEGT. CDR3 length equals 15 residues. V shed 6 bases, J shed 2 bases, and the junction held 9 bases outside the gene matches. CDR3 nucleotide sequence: TGTGCCAGCAGACGACAGGGCTCCCGTCAAGAGACCCAGTACTTC. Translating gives CASRRQGSRQETQYF.

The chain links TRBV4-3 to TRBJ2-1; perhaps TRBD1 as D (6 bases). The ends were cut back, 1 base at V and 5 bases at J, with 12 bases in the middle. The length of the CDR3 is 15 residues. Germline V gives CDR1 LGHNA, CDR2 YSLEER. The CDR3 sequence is CASSQGTARHNEQFF. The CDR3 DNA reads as TGCGCCAGCAGCCAAGGGACAGCTCGTCACAATGAGCAGTTCTTC.

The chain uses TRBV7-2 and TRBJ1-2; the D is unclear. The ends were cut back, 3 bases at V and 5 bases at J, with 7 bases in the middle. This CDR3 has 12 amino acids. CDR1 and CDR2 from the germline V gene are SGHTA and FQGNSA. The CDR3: CASSFGGYGYTF. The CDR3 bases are TGTGCCAGCAGCTTCGGAGGGTATGGCTACACCTTC.

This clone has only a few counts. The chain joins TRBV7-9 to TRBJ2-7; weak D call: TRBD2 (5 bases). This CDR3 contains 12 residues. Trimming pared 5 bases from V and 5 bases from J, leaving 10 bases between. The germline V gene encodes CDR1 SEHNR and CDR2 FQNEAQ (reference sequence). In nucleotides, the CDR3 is TGTGCCAGCAGCCCCTCCGGGGACGAGCAGTACTTC. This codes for CASSPSGDEQYF.

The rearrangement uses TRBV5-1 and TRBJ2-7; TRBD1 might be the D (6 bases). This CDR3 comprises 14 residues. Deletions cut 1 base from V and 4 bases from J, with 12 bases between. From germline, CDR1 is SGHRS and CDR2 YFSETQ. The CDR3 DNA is TGCGCCAGCAGCTTGACCTGGGGGCTATACGAGCAGTACTTC. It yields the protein CASSLTWGLYEQYF.

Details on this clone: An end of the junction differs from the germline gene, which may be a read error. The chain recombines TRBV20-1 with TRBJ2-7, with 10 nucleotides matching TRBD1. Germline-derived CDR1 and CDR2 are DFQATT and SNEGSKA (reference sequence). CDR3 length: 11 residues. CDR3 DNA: TGCAGTGCTAGAGGGGGACAGGGGATGAGTTTC. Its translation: CSARGGQGMSF.

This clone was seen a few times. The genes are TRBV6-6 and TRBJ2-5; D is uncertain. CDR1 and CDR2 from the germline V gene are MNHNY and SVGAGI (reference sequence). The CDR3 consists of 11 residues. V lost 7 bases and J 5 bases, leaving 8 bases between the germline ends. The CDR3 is CASTESETQYF. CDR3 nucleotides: TGTGCCAGCACGGAGTCGGAGACCCAGTACTTC.

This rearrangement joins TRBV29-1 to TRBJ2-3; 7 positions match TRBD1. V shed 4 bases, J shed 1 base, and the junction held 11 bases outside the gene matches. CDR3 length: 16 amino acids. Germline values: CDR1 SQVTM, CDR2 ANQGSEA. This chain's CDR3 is CSVGWVRGQGTDTQYF. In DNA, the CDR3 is TGCAGCGTTGGATGGGTCCGAGGACAGGGCACAGATACGCAGTATTTT.

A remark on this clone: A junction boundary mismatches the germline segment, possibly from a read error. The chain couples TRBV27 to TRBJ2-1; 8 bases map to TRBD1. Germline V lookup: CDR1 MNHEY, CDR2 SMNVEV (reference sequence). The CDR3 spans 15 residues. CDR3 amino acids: CASSLRTGRDNEQIF. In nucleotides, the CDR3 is TGTGCCAGCAGTCTCCGGACAGGGCGCGACAATGAGCAGATCTTC.

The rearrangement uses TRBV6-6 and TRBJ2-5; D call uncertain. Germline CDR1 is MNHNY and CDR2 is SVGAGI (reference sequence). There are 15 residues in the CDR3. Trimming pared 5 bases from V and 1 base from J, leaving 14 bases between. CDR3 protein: CASSPAQMIQETQYF. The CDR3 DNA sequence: TGTGCCAGCAGTCCCGCGCAGATGATCCAAGAGACCCAGTACTTC.

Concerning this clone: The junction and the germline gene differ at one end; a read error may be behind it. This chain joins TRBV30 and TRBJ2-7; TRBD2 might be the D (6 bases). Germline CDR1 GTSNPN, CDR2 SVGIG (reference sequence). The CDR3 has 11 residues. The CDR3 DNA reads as TGTGCCTGGAGTGGGGGTAGCGGTTGGAGCTTC. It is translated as CAWSGGSGWSF. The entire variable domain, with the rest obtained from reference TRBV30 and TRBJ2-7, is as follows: SQTIHQWPATLVQPVGSPLSLECTVEGTSNPNLYWYRQAAGRGLQLLFYSVGIGQISSEVPQNLSASRPQDRQFILSSKKLLLSDSGFYLCAWSGGSGWSFGPGTRLTVT.

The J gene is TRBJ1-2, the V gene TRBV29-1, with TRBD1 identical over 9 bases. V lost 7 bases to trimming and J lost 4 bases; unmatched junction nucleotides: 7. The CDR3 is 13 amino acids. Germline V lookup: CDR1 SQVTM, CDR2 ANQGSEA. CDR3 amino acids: CSAGQGLGYGYTF. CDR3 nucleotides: TGCAGCGCCGGACAGGGGTTGGGCTATGGCTACACCTTC.